Presented here are 19 T cell receptor beta chains from one specimen sequenced in a study of cytomegalovirus exposure and HLA in healthy donors. PCR involved 60 Vbeta and 13 Jbeta primers. Data came from immunoSEQ multiplex PCR; TCRdb stores just in-frame clones and leaves some out. The sample holds fewer than 250,000 clones, around 83% seen once. Material: PBMCs. Receptors were obtained from a woman aged 45-59 years in good health and CMV-seropositive.

The chain combines TRBV27 with TRBJ2-1; TRBD1 agrees at 11 bases. The CDR3 has 16 amino acids. Germline V gives CDR1 MNHEY, CDR2 SMNVEV (reference sequence). J lost 3 bases, V lost 5 bases, and 6 bases had no gene match. The CDR3, as DNA: TGTGCCAGCAGTGGGTCCGGGACAGGGGGCTACAATGAGCAGTTCTTC. Amino acid sequence: CASSGSGTGGYNEQFF.

V gene TRBV5-1 combines with J gene TRBJ2-5, with D unresolved. V was shortened by 2 bases and J by 5 bases, with 7 bases between the two germline ends. The germline CDR1 and CDR2 sequences are SGHRS and YFSETQ. The CDR3 sequence is 12 residues long. CDR3 protein: CASSFPPETQYF. The CDR3 coding sequence is TGCGCCAGCAGCTTCCCCCCGGAGACCCAGTACTTC.

In DNA, the CDR3 is TGTGCCAGCAGCTTGGCTTCGGCAGGGGGCACCTATGGCTACACCTTC. Its protein product is CASSLASAGGTYGYTF. The genes are TRBV5-4 and TRBJ1-2, with 8 positions matching TRBD1. This CDR3 contains 16 residues. The V segment lost 0 bases and the J segment 4 bases; nucleotides outside the gene matches: 8. Germline V gene lookup returns CDR1 SGHNT and CDR2 YYREEE (reference sequence).

This clone has only one observation. J is TRBJ1-6 and V is TRBV11-2; 9 bases are shared with TRBD1. This CDR3 spans 15 amino acids. The germline V gene has CDR1 SGHAT and CDR2 FQNNGV. V trimming: 5 bases; J trimming: 9 bases; junction bases outside the gene matches: 8. The CDR3 loop is CASSRTGGQGSPLHF. CDR3 nucleotides: TGTGCCAGCAGCCGTACAGGGGGCCAGGGTTCACCCCTCCACTTT.

This clone occurred once. The V gene is TRBV7-3, the J gene TRBJ2-1, with 15 bases that match TRBD2. The CDR3 length is 15 residues. V shed 5 bases, J shed 8 bases, and the junction held 4 bases outside the gene matches. The germline gives CDR1 SGHTA, CDR2 FQGTGA. The CDR3, as DNA: TGTGCCAGCAGCCTGGGACTAGCGGGGGGTTATGAGCAGTTCTTC. It specifies CASSLGLAGGYEQFF.

The V call is TRBV19, the J call TRBJ2-5, with D tentatively TRBD1 (5 bases). Germline V gene sequence: CDR1 LNHDA, CDR2 SQIVND (reference sequence). V was clipped by 6 bases and J by 1 base, with 15 bases between them. The CDR3 runs to 15 residues. The CDR3 loop reads CASSVRESVQETQYF. CDR3 in DNA: TGTGCCAGTAGCGTCAGGGAATCGGTCCAAGAGACCCAGTACTTC. Complete variable domain (other parts from reference TRBV19 and TRBJ2-5): DGGITQSPKYLFRKEGQNVTLSCEQNLNHDAMYWYRQDPGQGLRLIYYSQIVNDFQKGDIAEGYSVSREKKESFPLTVTSAQKNPTAFYLCASSVRESVQETQYFGPGTRLLVL.

The chain joins TRBV28 to TRBJ1-2, with 11 positions matching TRBD1. The germline V gene has CDR1 MDHEN and CDR2 SYDVKM. V trimming: 6 bases; J trimming: 0 bases; junction bases outside the gene matches: 12. The CDR3 covers 18 residues. CDR3 nucleotide sequence: TGTGCCAGCAGAACCCCGGGACAGGGGGTTATTGCTAACTATGGCTACACCTTC. Translation: CASRTPGQGVIANYGYTF.

J is TRBJ1-2 and V is TRBV18, with 10 bases fitting TRBD1. The CDR3 runs 14 residues. The junction had 4 bases not matched to a gene; V was cut back by 3 bases and J by 6 bases. Germline V lookup: CDR1 KGHSH, CDR2 LQKENI. CDR3 in DNA: TGTGCCAGCTCACCGGGACAGGGGTCGCATGGCTACACCTTC. As protein: CASSPGQGSHGYTF.

The chain employs TRBV4-1 and TRBJ2-7; 7 bases agree with TRBD2. There are 16 residues in the CDR3. The V gene's germline CDR1 is MGHRA and CDR2 YSYEKL. Losses at the gene ends were 1 base for V and 3 bases for J; bases not matched to a gene: 9. The CDR3 loop is CASSQVFGTINYEQYF. In DNA, the CDR3 is TGCGCCAGCAGCCAAGTATTCGGGACTATTAACTACGAGCAGTACTTC.

This clone showed up just a few times. The gene calls are TRBV5-6 and TRBJ1-1; no reliable D call. Trimming took off 3 bases at V and 3 bases at J, with 12 bases between the two ends. The germline CDR1 and CDR2 sequences are SGHDT and YYEEEE. The CDR3 is 14 amino acids. The CDR3 region has the DNA TGTGCCAGCAGCTACGGTCGGGGTCACACTGAAGCTTTCTTT. Protein sequence: CASSYGRGHTEAFF.

This chain connects TRBV7-3 to TRBJ1-1; no reliable D call. Trimming shortened V by 2 bases and J by 0 bases, and 10 bases separated the two germline ends. The germline CDR1 and CDR2 sequences are SGHTA and FQGTGA. This CDR3 is 15 amino acids long. This chain's CDR3 is CASSLGTAMNTEAFF. As DNA, the CDR3 is TGTGCCAGCAGCTTAGGAACAGCAATGAACACTGAAGCTTTCTTT.

This clone occurred a few times. The chain couples TRBV19 to TRBJ1-6, with 7 bases aligning to TRBD1. The germline gives CDR1 LNHDA, CDR2 SQIVND (reference sequence). With V trimmed by 7 bases and J by 7 bases, 4 bases remained unmatched. The CDR3 sequence is 13 residues long. The CDR3 DNA is TGTGCCAGTAATTTCAGGGGGAATTCACCCCTCCACTTT. It is translated as CASNFRGNSPLHF.

The chain uses TRBV5-1 and TRBJ2-7; 9 bases match TRBD1. V dropped 4 bases and J dropped 2; count of bases not matched to a gene: 4. The CDR3 spans 14 residues. Germline assignment: CDR1 SGHRS and CDR2 YFSETQ. CDR3 in DNA: TGCGCCAGCAGCAAGACAGGGGGTACCTACGAGCAGTACTTC. It is translated as CASSKTGGTYEQYF.

This chain links TRBV19 with TRBJ2-1; the match to TRBD2 covers 8 bases. CDR1 LNHDA and CDR2 SQIVND come from the germline V gene (reference sequence). The CDR3 runs 14 residues. The trim removed 4 bases at V and 4 bases at J, leaving 3 bases unmatched. The CDR3 DNA follows: TGTGCCAGTAGTAGGGTAGCGGGGTACAATGAGCAGTTCTTC. Residues: CASSRVAGYNEQFF.

The sample holds one count of this clone. V usage is TRBV29-1 and J usage is TRBJ2-7, with D perhaps TRBD1 (5 bases). The CDR3 is made up of 11 amino acids. Germline V gene data show CDR1 as SQVTM and CDR2 as ANQGSEA. V lost 7 bases and J 7 bases, leaving 14 bases between the germline ends. As DNA, the CDR3 is TGCAGCGGGGGCAGGGTTGGAGAGCAGTACTTC. Its translation: CSGGRVGEQYF.

The rearrangement links TRBV19 to TRBJ1-1; no firm D call. Trimming stripped 3 bases from V and 4 bases from J, with 12 bases between. The CDR3 totals 14 residues. Germline-derived CDR1 and CDR2 are LNHDA and SQIVND (reference sequence). CDR3 loop: CASSIATGSTEAFF. The DNA for the CDR3 is TGTGCCAGTAGTATTGCCACTGGGAGCACTGAAGCTTTCTTT.

The chain employs TRBV27 and TRBJ1-2; 8 nucleotides line up with TRBD1. CDR3 length: 15 residues. Germline-derived CDR1 and CDR2 are MNHEY and SMNVEV (reference sequence). V lost 2 bases to trimming and J lost 6 bases; unmatched junction nucleotides: 8. The CDR3 region has the DNA TGTGCCAGCAGTTTAGAGCGCAGGGGGCTTGATGGCTACACCTTC. Encoded protein: CASSLERRGLDGYTF.

This clone was observed once. The chain links TRBV5-1 to TRBJ1-4, with TRBD1 identical over 9 bases. Losses at the gene ends were 0 bases for V and 8 bases for J; bases not matched to a gene: 5. The CDR3 has 15 amino acids. Germline V gene sequence: CDR1 SGHRS, CDR2 YFSETQ. Here the CDR3 DNA reads TGCGCCAGCAGCTTGGGGGACAGGGTAGAGGAAAAACTGTTTTTT. Translation: CASSLGDRVEEKLFF.

The V gene is TRBV15, the J gene TRBJ1-2; possible D gene TRBD1, 5 bases. This CDR3 comprises 13 residues. The germline gives CDR1 LNHNV, CDR2 YYDKDF (reference sequence). Trimming pared 0 bases from V and 6 bases from J, leaving 8 bases between. The CDR3 nucleotides are TGTGCCACCAGCAGAGAAAGGGGAAATGGCTACACCTTC. It specifies CATSRERGNGYTF.